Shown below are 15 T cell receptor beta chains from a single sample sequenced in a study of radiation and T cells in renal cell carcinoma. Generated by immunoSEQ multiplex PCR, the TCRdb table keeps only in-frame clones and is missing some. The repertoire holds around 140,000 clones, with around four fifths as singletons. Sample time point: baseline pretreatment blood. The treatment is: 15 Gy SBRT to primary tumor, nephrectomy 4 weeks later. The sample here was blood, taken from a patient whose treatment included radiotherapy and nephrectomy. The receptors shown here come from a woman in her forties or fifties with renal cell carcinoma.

CDR3 amino acids: CSVLGDFGNTIYF. CDR3 sequence (DNA): TGCAGCGTCCTAGGGGATTTTGGAAACACCATATATTTT. The V gene is TRBV29-1, the J gene TRBJ1-3; D is possibly TRBD1 (5 bases). Between the trimmed V and J ends, which lost 6 bases and 3 bases, there was a span of 12 bases. This CDR3 contains 13 residues. CDR1 and CDR2 from the germline V gene are SQVTM and ANQGSEA.

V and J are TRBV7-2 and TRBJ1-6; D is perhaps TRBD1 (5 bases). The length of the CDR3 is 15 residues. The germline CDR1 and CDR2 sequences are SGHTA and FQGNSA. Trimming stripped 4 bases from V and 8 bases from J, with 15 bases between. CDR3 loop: CASSSGTGGDSPLHF. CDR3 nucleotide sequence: TGTGCCAGCAGCTCTGGAACGGGAGGGGATTCACCCCTCCACTTT.

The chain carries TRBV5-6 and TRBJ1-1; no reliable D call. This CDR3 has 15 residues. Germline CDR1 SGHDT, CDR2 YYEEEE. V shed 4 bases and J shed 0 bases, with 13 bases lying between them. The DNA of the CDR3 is TGTGCCAGCAGCCGCGGACGGCGAATGAACACTGAAGCTTTCTTT. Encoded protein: CASSRGRRMNTEAFF.

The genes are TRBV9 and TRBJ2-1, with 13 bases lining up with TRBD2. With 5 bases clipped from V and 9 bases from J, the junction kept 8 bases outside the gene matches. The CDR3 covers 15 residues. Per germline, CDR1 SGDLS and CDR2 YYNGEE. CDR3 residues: CASSSGTSGTLEQFF. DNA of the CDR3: TGTGCCAGCAGTTCCGGGACTAGCGGGACCCTTGAGCAGTTCTTC.

The DNA for the CDR3 is TGTGCCAGCTCCGGGACAGGGGGCTGGGAGCAGTACTTC. Its translation is CASSGTGGWEQYF. The genes are TRBV10-3 and TRBJ2-7, with 12 bases lining up with TRBD1. The CDR3 is 13 amino acids. J lost 7 bases, V lost 10 bases, and 8 bases had no gene match. CDR1 ENHRY and CDR2 SYGVKD come from the germline V gene.

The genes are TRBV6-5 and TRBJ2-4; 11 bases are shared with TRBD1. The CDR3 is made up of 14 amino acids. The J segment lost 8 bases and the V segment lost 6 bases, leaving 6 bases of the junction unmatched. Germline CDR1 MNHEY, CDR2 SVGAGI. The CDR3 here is CASRDRGLGYIQYF. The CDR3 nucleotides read TGTGCCAGCAGGGACAGGGGGCTCGGTTACATTCAGTACTTC.

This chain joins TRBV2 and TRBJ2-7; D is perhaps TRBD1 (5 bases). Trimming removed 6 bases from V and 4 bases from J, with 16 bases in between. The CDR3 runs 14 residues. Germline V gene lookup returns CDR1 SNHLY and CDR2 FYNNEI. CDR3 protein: CASRGGRVEYEQYF. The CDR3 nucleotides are TGTGCCAGCAGGGGCGGCAGGGTTGAGTACGAGCAGTACTTC.

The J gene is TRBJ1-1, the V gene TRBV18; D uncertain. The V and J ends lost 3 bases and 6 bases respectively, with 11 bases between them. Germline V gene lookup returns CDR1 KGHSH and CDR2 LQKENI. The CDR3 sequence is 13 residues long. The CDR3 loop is CASSPLSDSEAFF. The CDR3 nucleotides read TGTGCCAGCTCACCTCTCTCAGATTCTGAAGCTTTCTTT.

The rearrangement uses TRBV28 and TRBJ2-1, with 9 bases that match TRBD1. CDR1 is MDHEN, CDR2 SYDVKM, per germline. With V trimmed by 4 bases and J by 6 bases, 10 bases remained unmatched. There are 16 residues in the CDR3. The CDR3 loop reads CASSWRGQGRINEQFF. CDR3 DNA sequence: TGTGCCAGCAGTTGGCGGGGACAGGGAAGAATCAATGAGCAGTTCTTC. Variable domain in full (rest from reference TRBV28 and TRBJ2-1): DVKVTQSSRYLVKRTGEKVFLECVQDMDHENMFWYRQDPGLGLRLIYFSYDVKMKEKGDIPEGYSVSREKKERFSLILESASTNQTSMYLCASSWRGQGRINEQFFGPGTRLTVL.

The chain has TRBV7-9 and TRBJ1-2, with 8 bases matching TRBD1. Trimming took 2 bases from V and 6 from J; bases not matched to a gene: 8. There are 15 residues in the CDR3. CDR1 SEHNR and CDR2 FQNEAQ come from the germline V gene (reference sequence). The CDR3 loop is CASSLPGRGPDGYTF. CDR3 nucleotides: TGTGCCAGCAGCTTACCGGGCAGGGGGCCGGATGGCTACACCTTC.

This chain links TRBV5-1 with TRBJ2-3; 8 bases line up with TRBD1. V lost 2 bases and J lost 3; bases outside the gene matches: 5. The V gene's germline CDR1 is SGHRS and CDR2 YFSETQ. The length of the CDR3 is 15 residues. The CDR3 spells CASSFRDRRTDTQYF. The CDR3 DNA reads TGCGCCAGCAGCTTCCGGGACAGGAGAACAGATACGCAGTATTTT.

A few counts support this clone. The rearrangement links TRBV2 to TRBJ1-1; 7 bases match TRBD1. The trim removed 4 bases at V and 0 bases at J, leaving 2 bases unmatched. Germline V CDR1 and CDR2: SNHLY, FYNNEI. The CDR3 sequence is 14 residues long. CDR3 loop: CASSGGQMNTEAFF. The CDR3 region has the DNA TGTGCCAGCAGTGGGGGACAGATGAACACTGAAGCTTTCTTT.

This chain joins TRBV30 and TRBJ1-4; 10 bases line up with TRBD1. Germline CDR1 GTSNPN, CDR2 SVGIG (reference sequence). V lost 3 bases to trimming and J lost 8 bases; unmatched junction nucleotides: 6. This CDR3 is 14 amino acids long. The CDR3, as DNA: TGTGCCTGGAGCCGAGGGACAGGGGTCGAAAAACTGTTTTTT. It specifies CAWSRGTGVEKLFF. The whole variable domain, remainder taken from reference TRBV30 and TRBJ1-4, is SQTIHQWPATLVQPVGSPLSLECTVEGTSNPNLYWYRQAAGRGLQLLFYSVGIGQISSEVPQNLSASRPQDRQFILSSKKLLLSDSGFYLCAWSRGTGVEKLFFGSGTQLSVL.

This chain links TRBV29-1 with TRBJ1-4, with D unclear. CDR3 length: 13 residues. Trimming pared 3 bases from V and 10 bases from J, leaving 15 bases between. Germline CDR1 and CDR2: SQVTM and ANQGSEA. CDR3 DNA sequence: TGCAGCGTTGAGCAGGTTCAAGAGGGAAAACTGTTTTTT. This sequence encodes CSVEQVQEGKLFF.

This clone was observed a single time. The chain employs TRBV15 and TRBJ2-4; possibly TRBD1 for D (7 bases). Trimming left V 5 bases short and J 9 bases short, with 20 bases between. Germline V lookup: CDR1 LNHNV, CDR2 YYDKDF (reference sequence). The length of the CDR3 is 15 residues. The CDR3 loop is CATSSRGQGGTIQYF. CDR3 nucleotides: TGTGCCACCAGCTCGAGGGGTCAGGGGGGCACCATTCAGTACTTC.